The table lists the clone carrying this TCR beta chain with a few counts. These data originate in a study of T-cell reconstitution after alpha-beta-depleted transplantation in children. Unique molecular identifiers were incorporated when the TCRbeta library was constructed. From the PCR reads, TCRdb called clonotypes with MiXCR, one entry per CDR3 protein. The table shows about 640,000 distinct CDR3 sequences, with roughly 15% occurring only once. Germline lookup yields CDR1 SGHTA and CDR2 FQGTGA. V shed 5 bases and J shed 13 bases, with 18 bases lying between them. The CDR3 spans 13 residues. This specimen consisted of PBMCs from the stem cell graft donor, obtained from the stem cell graft. This sequence joins TRBV7-3 and TRBJ2-1; D assignment may be TRBD1 or TRBD2 (5 bases each). This sequence originates from a human donor who donated a stem cell graft to a child with acute myeloid leukemia. The CDR3 is CASSAPPGPSQFF. DNA for the CDR3: TGTGCCAGCAGCGCCCCGCCGGGACCGTCCCAGTTCTTC.